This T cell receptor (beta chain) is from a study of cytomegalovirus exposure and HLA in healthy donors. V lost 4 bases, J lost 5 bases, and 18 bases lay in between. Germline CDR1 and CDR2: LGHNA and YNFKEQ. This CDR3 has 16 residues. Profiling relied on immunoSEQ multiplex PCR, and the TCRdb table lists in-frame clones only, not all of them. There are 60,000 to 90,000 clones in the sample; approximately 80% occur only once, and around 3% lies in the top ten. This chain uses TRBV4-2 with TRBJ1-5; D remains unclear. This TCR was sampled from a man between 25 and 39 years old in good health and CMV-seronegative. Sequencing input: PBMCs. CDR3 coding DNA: TGTGCCAGCAGCCCAGACCCAGGAGGGAGACATCAGCCCCAGCATTTT. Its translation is CASSPDPGGRHQPQHF.